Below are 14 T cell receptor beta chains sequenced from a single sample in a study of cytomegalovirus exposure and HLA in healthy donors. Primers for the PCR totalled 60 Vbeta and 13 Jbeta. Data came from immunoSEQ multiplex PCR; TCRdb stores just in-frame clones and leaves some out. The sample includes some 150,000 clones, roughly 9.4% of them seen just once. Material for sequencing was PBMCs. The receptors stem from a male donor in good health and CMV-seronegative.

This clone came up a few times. The DNA of the CDR3 is TGTGCCAGCAGCTTGGGGGTAGCGGGGGGTTTCTCCTACGAGCAGTACTTC. Translation: CASSLGVAGGFSYEQYF. The chain links TRBV5-4 to TRBJ2-7; 10 nucleotides align to TRBD2. Germline V CDR1 and CDR2: SGHNT, YYREEE (reference sequence). The V gene end was trimmed by 0 bases and the J gene end by 0 bases; junction bases not matched to a gene: 6. The CDR3 runs to 17 residues.

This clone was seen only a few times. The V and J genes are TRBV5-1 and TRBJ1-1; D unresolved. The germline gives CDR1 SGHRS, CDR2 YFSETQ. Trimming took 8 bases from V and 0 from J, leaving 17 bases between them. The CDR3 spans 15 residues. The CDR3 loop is CASILDGGMNTEAFF. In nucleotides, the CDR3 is TGCGCCAGTATTCTGGACGGAGGGATGAACACTGAAGCTTTCTTT.

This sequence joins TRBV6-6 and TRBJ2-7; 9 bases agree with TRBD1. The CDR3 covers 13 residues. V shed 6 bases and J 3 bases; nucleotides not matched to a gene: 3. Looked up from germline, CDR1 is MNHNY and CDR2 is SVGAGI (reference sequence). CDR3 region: CASSQDRGYEQYF. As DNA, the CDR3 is TGTGCCAGCAGCCAGGACAGGGGCTACGAGCAGTACTTC.

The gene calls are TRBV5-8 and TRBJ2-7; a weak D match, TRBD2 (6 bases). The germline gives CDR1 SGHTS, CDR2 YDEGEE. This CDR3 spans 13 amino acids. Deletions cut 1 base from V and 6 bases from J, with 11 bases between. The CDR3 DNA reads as TGTGCCAGCAGCTTGATTCTAGCGTCCGAGCAGTACTTC. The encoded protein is CASSLILASEQYF.

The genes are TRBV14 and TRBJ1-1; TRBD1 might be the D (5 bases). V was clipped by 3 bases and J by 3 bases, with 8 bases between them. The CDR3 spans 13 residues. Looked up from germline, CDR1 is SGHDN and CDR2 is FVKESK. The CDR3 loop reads CASSHGAYTEAFF. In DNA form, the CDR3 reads TGTGCCAGCAGCCATGGGGCGTACACTGAAGCTTTCTTT.

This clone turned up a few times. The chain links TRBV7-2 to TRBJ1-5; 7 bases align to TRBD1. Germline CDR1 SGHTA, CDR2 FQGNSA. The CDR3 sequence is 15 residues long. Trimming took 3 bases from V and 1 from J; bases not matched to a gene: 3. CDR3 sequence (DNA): TGTGCCAGCAGCTTTACAGGGGAGAGCAATCAGCCCCAGCATTTT. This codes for CASSFTGESNQPQHF.

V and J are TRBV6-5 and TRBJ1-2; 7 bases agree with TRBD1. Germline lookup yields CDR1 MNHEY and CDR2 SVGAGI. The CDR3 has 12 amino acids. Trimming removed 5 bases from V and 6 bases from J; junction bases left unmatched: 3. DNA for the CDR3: TGTGCCAGCAGTGGGACAGAAGATGGCTACACCTTC. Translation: CASSGTEDGYTF.

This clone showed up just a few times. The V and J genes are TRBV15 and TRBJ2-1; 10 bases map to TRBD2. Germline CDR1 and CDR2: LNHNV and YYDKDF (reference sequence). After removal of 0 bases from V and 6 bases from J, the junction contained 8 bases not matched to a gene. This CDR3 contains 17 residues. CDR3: CATSRDSSGGAFNEQFF. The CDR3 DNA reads TGTGCCACCAGCAGAGATTCCAGCGGGGGGGCTTTCAATGAGCAGTTCTTC.

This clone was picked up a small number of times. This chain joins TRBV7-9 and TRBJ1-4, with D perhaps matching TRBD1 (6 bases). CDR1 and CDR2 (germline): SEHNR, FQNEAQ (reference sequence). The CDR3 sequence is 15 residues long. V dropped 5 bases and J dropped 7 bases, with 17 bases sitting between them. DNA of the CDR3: TGTGCCAGCAGCCACAAATCAGGACAGTTTGAAAAACTGTTTTTT. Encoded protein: CASSHKSGQFEKLFF.

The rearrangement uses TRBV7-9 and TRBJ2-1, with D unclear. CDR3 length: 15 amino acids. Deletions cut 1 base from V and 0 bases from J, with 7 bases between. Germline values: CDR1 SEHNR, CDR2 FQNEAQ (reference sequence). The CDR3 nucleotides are TGTGCCAGCAGCTTAGGTCAGGCCTCCTACAATGAGCAGTTCTTC. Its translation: CASSLGQASYNEQFF. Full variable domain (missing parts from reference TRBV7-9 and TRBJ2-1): DTGVSQNPRHKITKRGQNVTFRCDPISEHNRLYWYRQTLGQGPEFLTYFQNEAQLEKSRLLSDRFSAERPKGSFSTLEIQRTEQGDSAMYLCASSLGQASYNEQFFGPGTRLTVL.

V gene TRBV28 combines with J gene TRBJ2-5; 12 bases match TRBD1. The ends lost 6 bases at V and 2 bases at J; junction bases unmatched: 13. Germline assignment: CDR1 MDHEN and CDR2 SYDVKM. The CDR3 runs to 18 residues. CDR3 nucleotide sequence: TGTGCCAGCAGGCAGGGGGACAGGGGGCGACTTTGGCAAGAGACCCAGTACTTC. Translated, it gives CASRQGDRGRLWQETQYF.

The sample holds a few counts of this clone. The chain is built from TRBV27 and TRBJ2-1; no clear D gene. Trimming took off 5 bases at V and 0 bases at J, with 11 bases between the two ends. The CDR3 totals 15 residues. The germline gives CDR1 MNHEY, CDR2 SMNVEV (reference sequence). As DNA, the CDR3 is TGTGCCAGCAGTCCCTTCCTTAGCTCCTACAATGAGCAGTTCTTC. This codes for CASSPFLSSYNEQFF.

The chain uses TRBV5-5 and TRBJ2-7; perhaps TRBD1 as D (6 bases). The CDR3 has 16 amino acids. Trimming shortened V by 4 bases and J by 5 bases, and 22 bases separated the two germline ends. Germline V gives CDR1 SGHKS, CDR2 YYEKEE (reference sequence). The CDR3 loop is CASSLGLAKGENEQYF. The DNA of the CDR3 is TGTGCCAGCAGCCTCGGACTTGCCAAGGGGGAAAACGAGCAGTACTTC.

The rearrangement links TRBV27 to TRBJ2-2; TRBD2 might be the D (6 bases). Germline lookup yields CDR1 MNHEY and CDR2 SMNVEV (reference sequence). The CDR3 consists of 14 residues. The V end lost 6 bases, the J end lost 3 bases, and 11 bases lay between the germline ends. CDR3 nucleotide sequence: TGTGCCAGCAGGACTAGTTGGGACACCGGGGAGCTGTTTTTT. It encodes CASRTSWDTGELFF.